A selection of T cell receptor beta chains follows, all from one sample in a study of molecular identifiers for immune sequencing clone quantification. One entry per CDR3 protein results from TCRdb running MiXCR on the PCR reads. Here the sample spans nearly 650,000 distinct CDR3 sequences, roughly 27% being singletons. Sequencing was performed on naive CD8+ T cells from blood, with Jurkat cell RNA spiked in. The receptors here all came from a human donor in good health. Some libraries in this study had Jurkat cell RNA spiked in. Both conserved end residues are part of each CDR3. D genes are given only for firm matches. Not all rows give a size; the values are once, few, many and, for expanded clones, a class.

D gene	V gene	J gene	clone size	CDR3 DNA	CDR3 protein
-	TRBV7-9	TRBJ2-7	-	TGTGCCAGCAGCTTAGAGTGGTCAGGGGAAAGCTCCTACAAGCAGTACTTC	CASSLEWSGESSYKQYF
-	TRBV2	TRBJ2-3	few	TGTGCCAGCAACATACAGGACCGCGGGGGCAGCACAGATACGCAGTATTTT	CASNIQDRGGSTDTQYF
-	TRBV7-2	TRBJ1-2	few	TGTGCCAGCAGCTTAGTTACGGGGTCCGGCTATGGCTACACCTTC	CASSLVTGSGYGYTF
-	TRBV29-1	TRBJ1-1	few	TGCAGAGTTGTAGGAAACACTGAAGCTTTCTTT	CRVVGNTEAFF
-	TRBV7-9	TRBJ2-5	many	TGTGCCAGCAGGGATGGACTCCTAGACGGAGAGACCCAGTACTTC	CASRDGLLDGETQYF
TRBD2	TRBV27	TRBJ2-3	few	TGTGCCAGCAGTTGGGTCAGCGGGAGGAGGGATACGCAGTATTTT	CASSWVSGRRDTQYF
-	TRBV7-9	TRBJ1-1	few	TGTGCCTCCACGACAAATATGAACACTGAAGCTTTCTTT	CASTTNMNTEAFF
-	TRBV29-1	TRBJ2-3	many	TGCAGCGTTGAAGACTTCACAGATACGCAGTATTTT	CSVEDFTDTQYF
TRBD2	TRBV12-3/TRBV12-4	TRBJ2-5	-	TGTGCCAGCAGTTCAATAGCGGGGGGGCTTGAGACCCAGTACTTC	CASSSIAGGLETQYF
-	TRBV7-8	TRBJ1-1	few	TGTGCCAGCAGCCGTATGAGGGGGAACACTGAAGCTTTCTTT	CASSRMRGNTEAFF
TRBD1	TRBV20-1	TRBJ2-7	many	TGCAGTGCTAGGGGTCAAACATGGGACAGCCTAACCTACGAGCAGTACTTC	CSARGQTWDSLTYEQYF
TRBD2	TRBV7-9	TRBJ2-1	-	TGTGCCAGCAGCTTAGGGGCGGGAGGCCTCTCCTACAATGAGCAGTTCTTC	CASSLGAGGLSYNEQFF
-	TRBV10-3	TRBJ1-4	-	TGTGCCATCAGTGAGTTTCAGGGTGAAAAACTGTTTTTT	CAISEFQGEKLFF
-	TRBV20-1	TRBJ1-1	few	TGCAGTGCTAGAGGGACACCGGAACGTGAAGCTTTCTTT	CSARGTPEREAFF
-	TRBV2	TRBJ2-7	-	TGTGCCAGCAGTGGGTACAGGAACTCCTCCGCGCAGTACTTC	CASSGYRNSSAQYF
TRBD2	TRBV28	TRBJ2-3	many	TGTGCCAGCAGTTTCCGACTAGCGGGGATCACAGATACGCAGTATTTT	CASSFRLAGITDTQYF
TRBD1	TRBV7-9	TRBJ1-5	-	TGTGCCAGCAGCTTAACAGGGGGTCCATATAGCAATCAGCCCCAGCATTTT	CASSLTGGPYSNQPQHF
TRBD1	TRBV5-8	TRBJ2-5	many	TGTGCCAGCAGCCGCAACAGGGGCTGGGAGACCCAGTACTTC	CASSRNRGWETQYF
-	TRBV13	TRBJ1-2	-	TGTGCCAGCAGCTTTAACTATGGCTACACCTTC	CASSFNYGYTF
TRBD1	TRBV5-4	TRBJ1-1	-	TGTGCCAGCGGCTCAGGACAGGGGGTGTTGGACACTGAAGCTTACTTT	CASGSGQGVLDTEAYF
-	TRBV6-6	TRBJ2-3	many	TGTGCCAGCAGTTTGGTAGCGGCTAGCACAGATACGCAGTATTTT	CASSLVAASTDTQYF
-	TRBV6-2/TRBV6-3	TRBJ2-3	-	TGTGCCTGCAGTCCGGGGCTCCCAGATACGCAGTATTTT	CACSPGLPDTQYF
TRBD2	TRBV29-1	TRBJ2-7	many	TGCAGCGTTGTCTTTGCGGGAGCCCGAAGTGGCTACGAGCAGTACTTC	CSVVFAGARSGYEQYF
-	TRBV20-1	TRBJ2-7	few	TGCAGTGCTAGAGATATGGGGGGGCCCTCCTACGAGCAGTACTTC	CSARDMGGPSYEQYF
-	TRBV6-6	TRBJ1-1	many	TGTGCCAGCGGGGAGTTAACCTCACCGGAAGCTTTCTTT	CASGELTSPEAFF
TRBD2	TRBV7-2	TRBJ2-7	-	TGTGCCAGCAGCGAGACTAGCGGGAGGTACACTCCCTACGAGCAGTACTTC	CASSETSGRYTPYEQYF
-	TRBV7-6	TRBJ1-1	-	TGTGCCAGCAGCTTAGCTAGAGATATGAACACTGAAGCTTTCTTT	CASSLARDMNTEAFF
TRBD1	TRBV28	TRBJ2-1	few	TGTGCCAGCAGACTCCCGGAGACAGGGGTTAATGAGCAGTTCTTC	CASRLPETGVNEQFF
-	TRBV4-1	TRBJ1-2	many	TGCGCCAGCAGCCAAGACGGGCTGGACTATGGCTACACCTTC	CASSQDGLDYGYTF
-	TRBV3-1	TRBJ2-5	few	TGTGCCAGCAGTTCCGATGGGGGGAGCGACCAAGAGACCCAGTACTTC	CASSSDGGSDQETQYF
-	TRBV11-2	TRBJ2-5	-	TGTGCCAGCAGCACCCCGTTTCGTGAGCAAGAGACCCAGTACTTC	CASSTPFREQETQYF
-	TRBV7-2	TRBJ2-7	many	TGTGCCAGCAGCCCGAGCCTAGCGAGCTCCTACGAGCAGTACTTC	CASSPSLASSYEQYF
-	TRBV4-1	TRBJ2-7	many	TGCGCCAGCAGTCCTCGGACCCCGGGCTACGAGCAGTACTTC	CASSPRTPGYEQYF